These 7 T cell receptor beta chains were sequenced from one sample in a study of OX40 agonist ivuxolimab in advanced cancers. Assay used: immunoSEQ multiplex PCR; TCRdb lists only in-frame clones, some missing. Among tens of thousands of clones listed, about 89% were seen once. The material was CD4+ or CD8+ T cells sorted from blood, obtained in a trial of the OX40 agonist ivuxolimab. The receptors were sampled from an adult with an advanced solid tumor such as melanoma, head and neck, liver or kidney cancer.

CDR3 loop: CASSYSLRANYGYTF. CDR3 sequence (DNA): TGTGCCAGCAGTTACTCCCTGCGAGCTAACTATGGCTACACCTTC. The chain couples TRBV6-5 to TRBJ1-2, with D uncertain. Germline CDR1 MNHEY, CDR2 SVGAGI. V was pared by 0 bases and J by 0 bases, with 8 bases between. The length of the CDR3 is 15 residues.

The V gene is TRBV11-2, the J gene TRBJ2-7; 12 bases match TRBD2. The CDR3 is 15 residues long. Germline lookup yields CDR1 SGHAT and CDR2 FQNNGV. Trimming took 4 bases from V and 6 from J; bases not matched to a gene: 7. The CDR3 is CASSSLAGGRFEQYF. As DNA, the CDR3 is TGTGCCAGCAGCTCCCTAGCGGGAGGGAGGTTCGAGCAGTACTTC.

This clone was seen just once. The chain uses TRBV6-6 and TRBJ1-5; D might be TRBD1 (6 bases). CDR3 size: 14 residues. Germline lookup yields CDR1 MNHNY and CDR2 SVGAGI (reference sequence). V dropped 2 bases and J dropped 6 bases, with 11 bases sitting between them. The CDR3 DNA follows: TGTGCCAGCAGTTACGTACAGGGTGGTCAGCCCCAGCATTTT. It is translated as CASSYVQGGQPQHF.

V is TRBV19 and J is TRBJ1-5, with TRBD1 matching 8 bases. The CDR3 has 13 amino acids. With V trimmed by 8 bases and J by 2 bases, 2 bases remained unmatched. Germline V gives CDR1 LNHDA, CDR2 SQIVND (reference sequence). The CDR3 DNA reads TGTGCCAGTGGACAGGGTGGCAATCAGCCCCAGCATTTT. Amino acids: CASGQGGNQPQHF.

V usage is TRBV20-1 and J usage is TRBJ2-6; D not certain. In germline, CDR1 is DFQATT, CDR2 SNEGSKA (reference sequence). V shed 4 bases and J shed 4 bases, with 2 bases lying between them. This CDR3 has 11 residues. In nucleotides, the CDR3 is TGCAGTGCTACCGGGGCCAACGTCCTGACTTTC. Protein product: CSATGANVLTF.

The CDR3: CASRRTGGPYEQYF. The CDR3 DNA follows: TGTGCCAGCAGGCGGACAGGAGGGCCCTACGAGCAGTACTTC. This chain links TRBV28 with TRBJ2-7, with D perhaps TRBD1 (7 bases). CDR1 is MDHEN, CDR2 SYDVKM, per germline. Deletions cut 6 bases from V and 2 bases from J, with 14 bases between. The CDR3 runs 14 residues.

The J gene is TRBJ2-7, the V gene TRBV11-3; 11 nucleotides align to TRBD1. V was pared by 6 bases and J by 6 bases, with 4 bases of the junction left unmatched. The CDR3 is 13 residues long. Germline V gene lookup returns CDR1 SGHNT and CDR2 YENEEA. CDR3 residues: CASRPGQGVEQYF. The CDR3 DNA is TGTGCCAGCAGACCGGGACAGGGGGTCGAGCAGTACTTC.